The entry that follows covers one T cell receptor beta chain sequence. V gave up 1 base and J gave up 1 base, with 8 bases separating them. Germline V lookup: CDR1 SGHAT, CDR2 FQNNGV. The length of the CDR3 is 15 residues. The sample belongs to a study of OX40 agonist ivuxolimab in advanced cancers. Assay: immunoSEQ multiplex PCR; the TCRdb copy retains only in-frame clones and omits some. The sample carries about 96,000 clones, approximately 80% recorded once. The starting material was CD4+ or CD8+ T cells sorted from blood, obtained in a trial of the OX40 agonist ivuxolimab. The receptor's source is an adult with an advanced solid tumor such as melanoma, head and neck, liver or kidney cancer. The V call is TRBV11-2, the J call TRBJ2-1, with D tentatively TRBD1 (6 bases). Here the CDR3 DNA reads TGTGCCAGCAGCTTAGCAGGGGCTTCCTACAATGAGCAGTTCTTC. The encoded protein is CASSLAGASYNEQFF.